A single sample gave rise to the 8 T cell receptor beta chains below, sequenced in a study of cytomegalovirus exposure and HLA in healthy donors. PCR employed 60 Vbeta and 13 Jbeta primers. Libraries were prepared by immunoSEQ multiplex PCR; TCRdb keeps only in-frame clonotypes and omits some of them. Of 120,000 to 150,000 clones in the sample, approximately 80% are singletons; the top ten hold roughly 6.2%. Sequenced input: PBMCs. The receptors here all came from a woman aged 40 to 49 in good health and CMV-seropositive.

This rearrangement joins TRBV6-5 to TRBJ2-6; D not certain. Germline assignment: CDR1 MNHEY and CDR2 SVGAGI. This CDR3 comprises 15 residues. V lost 6 bases, J lost 0 bases, and 9 bases lay in between. The CDR3 is CASSLTSSGANVLTF. The CDR3 DNA reads TGTGCCAGCAGCCTGACAAGCTCTGGGGCCAACGTCCTGACTTTC.

This chain connects TRBV4-1 to TRBJ2-5; 9 nucleotides match TRBD2. The germline V gene encodes CDR1 MGHRA and CDR2 YSYEKL. V gave up 3 bases and J gave up 5 bases; unmatched junction bases: 16. The CDR3 is 18 residues long. CDR3 region: CASSQWRGLAGSGETQYF. DNA of the CDR3: TGCGCCAGCAGCCAGTGGAGAGGGCTAGCGGGGTCCGGGGAGACCCAGTACTTC.

This chain connects TRBV28 to TRBJ2-5, with TRBD1 matching over 11 bases. The better agreement between TRBJ2-7 and the DNA end casts doubt on the J call. This CDR3 contains 14 residues. The germline gives CDR1 MDHEN, CDR2 SYDVKM. The CDR3 sequence is CASSNGQGAFEQYF. Written as DNA, the CDR3 is TGTGCCAGCAGTAACGGACAGGGGGCGTTCGAGCAGTACTTC.

CDR3 nucleotide sequence: TGTGCCAGCAGTCTCACCCGCGGGGACGTACGAAATGAAAAACTGTTTTTT. Its translation is CASSLTRGDVRNEKLFF. The chain couples TRBV27 to TRBJ1-4; D perhaps matches TRBD1 (5 bases). The CDR3 has 17 amino acids. Trimming removed 5 bases at V and 5 bases at J, with 21 bases between. Germline CDR1 is MNHEY and CDR2 is SMNVEV (reference sequence).

The chain couples TRBV7-9 to TRBJ2-1; no firm D call. V shed 5 bases and J shed 4 bases, with 9 bases lying between them. The CDR3 runs 13 residues. Per the germline V gene, CDR1 is SEHNR and CDR2 is FQNEAQ (reference sequence). The CDR3 is CASSQTAYNEQFF. In DNA form, the CDR3 reads TGTGCCAGCAGCCAAACAGCTTACAATGAGCAGTTCTTC.

V gene TRBV19 combines with J gene TRBJ1-5; perhaps TRBD1 as D (5 bases). V was clipped by 9 bases and J by 4 bases, with 10 bases between them. The germline V gene has CDR1 LNHDA and CDR2 SQIVND (reference sequence). CDR3 length equals 12 residues. The CDR3 sequence: CASRTHNQPQHF. Here the CDR3 DNA reads TGTGCCAGCAGGACACATAATCAGCCCCAGCATTTT.

This chain uses TRBV19 with TRBJ2-1, with a weak D call TRBD2 (6 bases). Germline V gene sequence: CDR1 LNHDA, CDR2 SQIVND (reference sequence). With 7 bases removed from V and 7 bases from J, the gap between germline ends came to 17 bases. There are 14 residues in the CDR3. The CDR3 region is CASTYPGSQNEQFF. CDR3 nucleotide sequence: TGTGCCAGTACCTATCCCGGGAGCCAAAATGAGCAGTTCTTC. The full variable domain, rest sourced from reference TRBV19 and TRBJ2-1, is DGGITQSPKYLFRKEGQNVTLSCEQNLNHDAMYWYRQDPGQGLRLIYYSQIVNDFQKGDIAEGYSVSREKKESFPLTVTSAQKNPTAFYLCASTYPGSQNEQFFGPGTRLTVL.

This chain uses TRBV28 with TRBJ2-1; 7 bases line up with TRBD1. J lost 7 bases, V lost 2 bases, and 8 bases had no gene match. The germline gives CDR1 MDHEN, CDR2 SYDVKM. The CDR3 contains 15 residues. CDR3 in amino acids: CASSLRQGVINEQFF. CDR3 nucleotides: TGTGCCAGCAGTTTAAGGCAGGGGGTTATAAATGAGCAGTTCTTC.